Shown below are 11 T cell receptor beta chains from a single sample sequenced in a study of blood T cell repertoires in COVID-19. The assay was immunoSEQ multiplex PCR, and TCRdb's table has in-frame clones only and misses some. Altogether 200,000 to 250,000 clones are present, roughly 85% being singletons, with the ten largest covering more than 0.75%. Specimen: peripheral blood. The receptors originated from a man in his forties or fifties with acute or convalescent COVID-19.

The chain employs TRBV3-1 (or the pseudogene TRBV3-2) and TRBJ1-5; unclear D gene. This CDR3 has 13 residues. V lost 10 bases, J lost 7 bases, and 17 bases lay in between. CDR1 is LGHDT, CDR2 YNNKEL, per germline (reference sequence). The CDR3 DNA is TGTGCCACCGAGACTAGTTACAACCAGCCCCAGCATTTT. It specifies CATETSYNQPQHF.

This chain connects TRBV19 to TRBJ2-5; the D gene is possibly TRBD1 (6 bases). V lost 2 bases, J lost 4 bases, and 14 bases lay in between. Germline CDR1 is LNHDA and CDR2 is SQIVND (reference sequence). This CDR3 contains 15 residues. CDR3 DNA sequence: TGTGCCAGTAGTATAAATTTGATACAGGGAGAGACCCAGTACTTC. This translates into CASSINLIQGETQYF.

The CDR3 nucleotides read TGTGCCAGCAGTTCCCAAGAGACTCTCAGCAATGAAAAACTGTTTTTT. Amino acid sequence: CASSSQETLSNEKLFF. This chain uses TRBV6-2 or TRBV6-3 with TRBJ1-4, with D unresolved. This CDR3 has 16 amino acids. Trimming shortened V by 4 bases and J by 5 bases, and 17 bases separated the two germline ends. Germline-derived CDR1 and CDR2 are MNHEY and SVGEGT.

J is TRBJ1-1 and V is TRBV19; D is perhaps TRBD1 (6 bases). Germline loops: CDR1 LNHDA, CDR2 SQIVND (reference sequence). Trimming cost V 0 bases and J 10 bases, with 12 bases left between them. This CDR3 region has 13 residues. DNA of the CDR3: TGTGCCAGTAGTATAGATCTGGAAGGGGGAGCTTTCTTT. This gives the protein CASSIDLEGGAFF.

This chain joins TRBV5-1 and TRBJ2-7; 12 bases map to TRBD2. Germline V gene lookup returns CDR1 SGHRS and CDR2 YFSETQ. The CDR3 sequence is 17 residues long. V trimming: 3 bases; J trimming: 7 bases; junction bases outside the gene matches: 14. CDR3 protein: CASSSIPKLAGGGEQYF. Written as DNA, the CDR3 is TGCGCCAGCAGCTCGATACCTAAACTAGCGGGGGGTGGAGAGCAGTACTTC.

The chain uses TRBV9 and TRBJ2-1; TRBD2 is a possible D gene (5 bases). Trimming removed 0 bases from V and 5 bases from J, with 15 bases in between. Germline V CDR1 and CDR2: SGDLS, YYNGEE. The CDR3 length is 16 residues. This CDR3 is CASSVDAGVGNNEQFF. The CDR3, as DNA: TGTGCCAGCAGCGTAGACGCGGGCGTGGGGAACAATGAGCAGTTCTTC. Full variable domain (remainder filled in from reference TRBV9 and TRBJ2-1): DSGVTQTPKHLITATGQRVTLRCSPRSGDLSVYWYQQSLDQGLQFLIQYYNGEERAKGNILERFSAQQFPDLHSELNLSSLELGDSALYFCASSVDAGVGNNEQFFGPGTRLTVL.

The chain is built from TRBV20-1 and TRBJ1-5; D remains ambiguous. Per the germline V gene, CDR1 is DFQATT and CDR2 is SNEGSKA (reference sequence). V dropped 3 bases and J dropped 0 bases, with 3 bases sitting between them. CDR3 size: 12 residues. Written as DNA, the CDR3 is TGCAGTGCTAGTCATAGCAATCAGCCCCAGCATTTT. Translated: CSASHSNQPQHF.

This clone has a single count. The chain couples TRBV3-1 (or the pseudogene TRBV3-2) to TRBJ1-4; 10 bases line up with TRBD1. Trimming cost V 4 bases and J 8 bases; bases outside gene matches: 7. The germline V gene encodes CDR1 LGHDT and CDR2 YNNKEL (reference sequence). The CDR3 has 15 residues. The CDR3 nucleotides read TGTGCCAGCAGCCTAAGGGACAGGGGAATCGAAAAACTGTTTTTT. The encoded protein is CASSLRDRGIEKLFF.

The chain joins TRBV5-5 to TRBJ2-4; no definite D call. Trimming left V 2 bases short and J 1 base short, with 7 bases between. The V gene's germline CDR1 is SGHKS and CDR2 YYEKEE (reference sequence). The CDR3 runs 14 residues. For the CDR3, the DNA is TGTGCCAGCAGCTTACGGGTCGCCAAAAACATTCAGTACTTC. Translation: CASSLRVAKNIQYF.

The genes are TRBV5-1 and TRBJ1-2, with 9 nucleotides matching TRBD1. Per germline, CDR1 SGHRS and CDR2 YFSETQ. The CDR3 is 15 residues long. The J segment lost 8 bases and the V segment lost 0 bases, leaving 8 bases of the junction unmatched. For the CDR3, the DNA is TGCGCCAGCAGCTTGGATGTGACAGGGGGAGGAGGCTACACCTTC. Its protein product is CASSLDVTGGGGYTF.

CDR3 residues: CASSRSRGVEEAFF. The CDR3 coding sequence is TGTGCCAGCAGCCGTTCCAGGGGGGTGGAAGAAGCTTTCTTT. This chain links TRBV4-2 with TRBJ1-1; 7 bases are shared with TRBD1. The V gene's germline CDR1 is LGHNA and CDR2 YNFKEQ. Unmatched junction bases numbered 10, after V lost 4 bases and J lost 8 bases. The CDR3 totals 14 residues.